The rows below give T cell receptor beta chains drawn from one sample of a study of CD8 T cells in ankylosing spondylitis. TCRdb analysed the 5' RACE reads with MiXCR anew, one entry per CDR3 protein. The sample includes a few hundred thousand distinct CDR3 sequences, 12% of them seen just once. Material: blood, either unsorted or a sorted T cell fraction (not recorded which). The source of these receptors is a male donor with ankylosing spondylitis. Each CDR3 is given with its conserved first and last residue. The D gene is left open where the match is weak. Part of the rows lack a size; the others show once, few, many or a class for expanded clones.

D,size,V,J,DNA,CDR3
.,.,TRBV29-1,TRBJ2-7,TGCAGCGCTGCCTCTGGGGATGAGCAGTACTTC,CSAASGDEQYF
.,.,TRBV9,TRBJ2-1,TGTGCCAGCAGCGTAGCCCCGCGTGGGCCCCCGGGCGATGAGCAGTTCTTC,CASSVAPRGPPGDEQFF
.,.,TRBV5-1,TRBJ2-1,TGCGCCAGCAGCTTGGGGGGGCGGTGGGATGAGCAGTTCTTC,CASSLGGRWDEQFF
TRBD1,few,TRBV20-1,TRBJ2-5,TGCAGTGCTACCCCCAAACAGGGGTCCCAAGAGACCCAGTACTTC,CSATPKQGSQETQYF
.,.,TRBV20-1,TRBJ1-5,TGCAGTGCTAGAGATTTACGGGACACCCTCCATTTT,CSARDLRDTLHF
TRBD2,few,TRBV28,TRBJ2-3,TGTGCCAGCACCGGGACTAGCGGGAGAAATACGCAGTATTTT,CASTGTSGRNTQYF
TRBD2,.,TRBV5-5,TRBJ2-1,TGTGCCAGCAGTTTTGGTGGGAGGGGAGATGAGCAGTTCTTC,CASSFGGRGDEQFF
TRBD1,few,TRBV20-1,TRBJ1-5,TGCAGTCTAAGGGGGACAGGAAATCAGCCCCAGCATTTT,CSLRGTGNQPQHF
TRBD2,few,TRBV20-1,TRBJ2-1,TGCAGTGCTAGATCCGGACTAGCGGGAGGGCCTGTTTACAATGAGCAGTTCTTC,CSARSGLAGGPVYNEQFF
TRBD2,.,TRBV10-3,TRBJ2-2,TGTGCCATCAGTGAGCGCGGACTAGCGGGAGGGCCGGACACCGGGGAGCTGTTTTTT,CAISERGLAGGPDTGELFF
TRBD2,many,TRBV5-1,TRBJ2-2,TGCGCCAGCAGCTTGTCTAGCGGGCTTAACACCGGGGAGCTGTTTTTT,CASSLSSGLNTGELFF
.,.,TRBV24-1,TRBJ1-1,TGTGCCACCAAAGGTCCGAACACTGAAGCTTTCTTT,CATKGPNTEAFF
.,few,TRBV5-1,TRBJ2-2,TGCGCCAGCAGCTTGGACTCACGGGTGGACACCGGGGAGCTGTTTTTT,CASSLDSRVDTGELFF
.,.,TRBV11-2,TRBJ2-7,TGTGCCAGCAGCTTAGAGCGCTCCTACGAGCAGTACTTC,CASSLERSYEQYF
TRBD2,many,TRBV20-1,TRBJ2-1,TGCAGTGCTAAAGTCTGGGGACTAGCGGGAGGGCCCTCAGACAATGAGCAGTTCTTC,CSAKVWGLAGGPSDNEQFF
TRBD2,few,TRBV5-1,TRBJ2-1,TGCGCCAGCAGCTTGGGGGCTAGCGGGATTAGCTCCTACAATGAGCAGTTCTTC,CASSLGASGISSYNEQFF
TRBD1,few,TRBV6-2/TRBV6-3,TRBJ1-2,TGTGCCAGCAGTGCCTACAGGGGTCGCAACTATGGCTACACCTTC,CASSAYRGRNYGYTF
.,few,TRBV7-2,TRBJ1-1,TGTGCCAGCAGCTTAAGTCCAGGACCTGAAGCTTTCTTT,CASSLSPGPEAFF
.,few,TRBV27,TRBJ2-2,TGTGCCAGCAATCCCTGGGGGGCCAGGCTGGTCGGGGAGCTGTTTTTT,CASNPWGARLVGELFF
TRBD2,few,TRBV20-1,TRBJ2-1,TGCAGTGCTCCCCGGACTAGCAACAACAATGAGCAGTTCTTC,CSAPRTSNNNEQFF
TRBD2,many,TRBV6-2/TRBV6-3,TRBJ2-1,TGTGCCAGCAGTTACTCGTTAGCGGGAGCGGAAAATGAGCAGTTCTTC,CASSYSLAGAENEQFF
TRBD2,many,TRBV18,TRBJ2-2,TGTGCCAGCTCGTCTTCTCTAGCGGGACATTCCGGGGAGCTGTTTTTT,CASSSSLAGHSGELFF
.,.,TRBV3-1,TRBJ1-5,TGTGCCAGCAGCCAAGAAGCGGGCAGGGGAGGCAATCAGCCCCAGCATTTT,CASSQEAGRGGNQPQHF
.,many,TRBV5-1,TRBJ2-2,TGCGCCAGCAGCTCCGGCACCGGGGAGCTGTTTTTT,CASSSGTGELFF
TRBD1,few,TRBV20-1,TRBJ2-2,TGCAGTGCTAGAGATCGACAGGGCGGCACCGGGGAGCTGTTTTTT,CSARDRQGGTGELFF
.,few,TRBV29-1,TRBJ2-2,TGCAGCGTTGACCTCGGAAAGGTCACCGGGGAGCTGTTTTTT,CSVDLGKVTGELFF
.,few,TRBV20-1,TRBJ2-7,TGCAGTGCCCCTCCGAGCGGAAGCCGCTCCTACGAGCAGTACTTC,CSAPPSGSRSYEQYF
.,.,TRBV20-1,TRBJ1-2,TGCAGTGCTAGAGTAGACTATGGCTACACCTTC,CSARVDYGYTF
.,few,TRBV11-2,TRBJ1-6,TGTGCCAGCAGCTTACAATGGCCGAATTCACCCCTCCACTTT,CASSLQWPNSPLHF
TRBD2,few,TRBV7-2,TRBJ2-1,TGTGCCAGCAGCCCACGGGAGGGCCTGGGGAATGAGCAGTTCTTC,CASSPREGLGNEQFF
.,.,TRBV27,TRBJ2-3,TGTGCCAGCAGTTCACGCGGGATAAGCACAGATACGCAGTATTTT,CASSSRGISTDTQYF
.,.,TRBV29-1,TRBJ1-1,TGCAGCGTTGTATCGGGCGGCGGCACTGAAGCTTTCTTT,CSVVSGGGTEAFF
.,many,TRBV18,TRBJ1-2,TGTGCCAGCTCACCACCGACTTTGGGCTATGGCTACACCTTC,CASSPPTLGYGYTF
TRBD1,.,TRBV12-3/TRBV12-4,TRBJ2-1,TGTGCCAGCAGTTTACTACCCAAGCCTGGACAGGGAAGATCGAGCTCCTACAATGAGCAGTTCTTC,CASSLLPKPGQGRSSSYNEQFF
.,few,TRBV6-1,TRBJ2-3,TGTGCCAGCAGTCAGGGCAATGATGTGGATACGCAGTATTTT,CASSQGNDVDTQYF
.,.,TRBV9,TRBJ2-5,TGTGCCAGCAGCGGGGGAAGTTGGGAGACCCAGTACTTC,CASSGGSWETQYF
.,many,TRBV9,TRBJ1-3,TGTGCCAGCAGCCCATGGACTAACCCTGGAAACACCATATATTTT,CASSPWTNPGNTIYF
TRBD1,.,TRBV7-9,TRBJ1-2,TGTGCCAGCAGCTTATTGACAGGGGGCTATGGCTACACCTTC,CASSLLTGGYGYTF
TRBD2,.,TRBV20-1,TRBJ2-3,TGCAGTGCATCACCCGCGGGAGCTGATACGCAGTATTTT,CSASPAGADTQYF
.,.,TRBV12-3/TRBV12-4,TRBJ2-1,TGTGCCAGCAGTTATCCCGGGACCTCCACGCGGGAGCAGTTCTTC,CASSYPGTSTREQFF
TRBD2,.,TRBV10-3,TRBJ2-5,TGTGCCATCAGTGGGGGACTAGCGGGATACCCCCTCGGAGAGACCCAGTACTTC,CAISGGLAGYPLGETQYF
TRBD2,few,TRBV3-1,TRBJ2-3,TGTGCCAGCAGCCAACGGACATCGACTAGCGGGAGTTTTGATACGCAGTATTTT,CASSQRTSTSGSFDTQYF
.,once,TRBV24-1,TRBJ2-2,TGTGCCACCAGTGAGCCGACAGGGAGGCACACCGGGGAGCTGTTTTTT,CATSEPTGRHTGELFF
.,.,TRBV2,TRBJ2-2,TGTGCCAGCAGTGGGGGGGGGACAAGAACCGGGGAGCTGTTTTTT,CASSGGGTRTGELFF
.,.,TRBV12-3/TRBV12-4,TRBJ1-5,TGTGCCAGCAGCCCCCCCCCAGGGAAAAATCAGCCCCAGCATTTT,CASSPPPGKNQPQHF
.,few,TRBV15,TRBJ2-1,TGTGCCACCAGCACCGCGGCGGGAAGGCTGAATGAGCAGTTCTTC,CATSTAAGRLNEQFF
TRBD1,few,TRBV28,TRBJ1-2,TGTGCCAGCAGTTTCCAGGGGGCGAACTATGGCTACACCTTC,CASSFQGANYGYTF